The clone carrying this T cell receptor beta chain ranks as medium-sized. The antigen is unknown. Four subsets defined by PD-1 and/or TIGIT were sorted from live CD3+CD8+TCRalphabeta+ cells. The QIAseq Immune Repertoire TCR panel built the libraries from roughly 15 ng of total RNA. TCRdb reprocessed the reads with MiXCR, giving one entry per CDR3 protein. In the table there are 2,000 to 2,500 distinct CDR3 sequences, approximately 6.4% of which are singletons. This sample stems from a study of circulating CD8 cells and anti-PD-1 response in melanoma. Across the whole study: About 50% of the 13 melanoma patients received first-line anti-PD-1 therapy. Notes on the study in general: Expanded sorted subsets were checked for tumor reactivity using peptides.

The CDR3 spans 17 residues. The V gene's germline CDR1 is LGHDT and CDR2 YNNKEL (reference sequence). V lost 10 bases to trimming and J lost 2 bases; unmatched junction nucleotides: 17. Sequencing was performed on CD8+ T cells from PBMCs, taken at baseline or after one month of anti-PD-1 therapy (not recorded which). The rearrangement joins TRBV3-1 to TRBJ2-5; 9 nucleotides match TRBD2. This receptor was identified in a human donor with melanoma. The CDR3 nucleotides are TGTGCCACTACGCCCGACCTAGCGGGGCCGATGCAAGAGACCCAGTACTTC. It encodes CATTPDLAGPMQETQYF.